This TCR beta chain stems from a study of blood T cells in healthy people across ages (dated by TCRdb to the mid-2010s). For the wider study: Template switching captured roughly one uniquely barcoded TCR beta cDNA molecule per two T cells in model experiments. For two donors (one aged 18 to 30 and one aged 80 or older), the study analyzed two additional independent replicas of 1 million unique cDNA reads from the same blood draw. Using deep sequencing normalized with unique cDNA molecular identifiers, the study measured how TCR beta repertoire diversity changes with age. Four age groups were formed from the donors: young (average approximately 15 years), middle-aged (approximately 41), aged (approximately 60) and long-lived (around 82). Results and caveats for the whole study, not just this receptor: Because donor CMV infection status was unknown, age-related changes in expanded clonotypes were potentially confounded. Bulk unsorted PBMC profiling prevented conclusive comparison of naive and antigen-experienced compartments. Compared with the aged group, the long-lived group had more naive CD4+ T cells, fewer expanded clones and increased TCR diversity, a pattern suggesting age selection. Observed TCR beta diversity per million T cells fell roughly linearly with age, and a significant reduction was already apparent by age about 43. Estimates of total diversity based on one million sequenced T cells were regarded as lower bounds and as underestimates. A strong correlation was found between observed TCR beta diversity and the percentage of naive T cells measured by flow cytometry.

This clonotype has more than one count but fewer than ten. Its antigen remains undetermined. One base away there is no much larger clone; base qualities are not given. The protocol used for the library was 5' RACE. Sequencing was carried out with an Illumina HiSeq 2500. The second PCR ran for roughly 7 to 12 cycles and used a J-beta primer mix along with a sample-barcoded 5' primer. A template-switch 5' adaptor carrying 12 random nucleotides introduced a unique molecular identifier onto each TCR beta cDNA molecule. At least 3 million CDR3-containing paired-end reads were obtained from each sample. The Mint cDNA synthesis kit, primed by a TRBC-specific oligonucleotide, was used to synthesize first-strand cDNA from all RNA. Following uracil-DNA glycosylase treatment, all cDNA underwent a first 18-cycle PCR with the universal primers M1SS and BC2_uni_R. The original pipeline was this. Each sample was normalized by randomly selecting 1 million high-quality reads, each carrying a distinct molecular identifier. Instead of being binned into consensus sequences, reads that shared molecular identifiers were thrown out. CDR3 identification, clonotype clustering and error correction used MiTCR with a Q25 quality threshold and the strictest error-elimination algorithm. Lower-bound total TCR beta diversity was estimated with a nonparametric unseen species model using Euler transformation. Starting from the raw public reads, TCRdb applied fastp trimming at Q25, assembled clones with MiXCR and retained in-frame beta chains. Each CDR3 protein appears once, grouped with its most common genes and DNA. These V and J calls derive from TCRdb rather than the authors' analysis. For this sample there are about 1 million distinct CDR3 sequences; 20% to 25% appear just once. The top ten clonotypes cover around 0.75% of the sample.

The germline V gene specifies SGHAT as CDR1 and FQNNGV as CDR2. Spanning cysteine to phenylalanine, the CDR3 consists of 13 amino acids. Only the CDR3 part of the read is kept: 39 bases, read in frame from the first base. The donors were around 39 Caucasian individuals from Russia, aged roughly 6 to 100 years, who were systemically healthy. Each donor gave 8 to 10 milliliters of peripheral blood, collected into EDTA-treated Vacutainer tubes. Ficoll-Paque density-gradient centrifugation was used to isolate PBMCs, with at least 6 million obtained per sample. Trizol reagent was used to extract total RNA from PBMCs, with at least 5.5 micrograms per sample. For every donor, flow cytometry on a PBMC aliquot measured the percentage of naive CD45RAhigh/CD27high T cells. These same records also appear under a second study, on T cells of mothers and their children. Reported in the second study: The donors were nine systemically healthy Caucasian individuals, made up of three mothers and their six children. cDNA synthesis consumed the entire amount of extracted RNA, loaded at 1.5 ug RNA in each 15 ul reaction. In the second PCR, sample barcodes and 2-4 random nucleotides were introduced via the M1S primer. Over 10 million TCR beta CDR3 reads came from each mother, compared with approximately 2.8 million reads from each child. TCR recombination output is similarly shaped by thymic selection in related and unrelated pairs, with a minor effect exerted by inherited differences. Normalized repertoire overlap was always slightly but never significantly higher in related than unrelated mother-child pairs. With a sensitivity of 90 to 100 clones per million clonotypes, no persistent microchimeric T cell clones were detected. Deep NGS was used in the study to compare the TCR beta repertoires of mothers and children and to look for features that separate related mother-child pairs from unrelated individuals. The mean age was about 38 +/- 4 years for the mothers and around 10 +/- 4 years for the children. Libraries were sequenced on Illumina HiSeq 2000 with 100+100 nt paired-end reads after adapter ligation with NEBNext reagents. To prevent cross-contamination, the mother and child libraries were prepared one month apart and sequenced in separate runs. For each donor, between about 450,000 and 2,300,000 distinct TCR beta clonotypes were identified. Naive TCR beta clonotypes were estimated from low-frequency clonotypes matched to each donor's FACS-determined naive share, without sorting.

This receptor was identified in a girl aged 2 to 9 in good health. The receptor chain draws on TRBV11-2 and TRBJ2-1; 6 matching bases give a weak D call of TRBD1. The J call may be wrong; the DNA end is better matched by TRBJ2-7. Material for sequencing was blood. The DNA sequence is as follows: TGTGCCAGCAGCGCAAACAGGGACTACGAGCAGTACTTC. Translated, it gives CASSANRDYEQYF.